This TCR beta chain stems from a study of blood T cell repertoires in COVID-19. In the source study's methods: Estimation of nucleated cell counts was performed using reference gene primer amplification. Here immunoSEQ multiplex PCR was the method, and the copy in TCRdb shows in-frame clones only, minus some. The V and J calls and clone size were taken over from that table, and D and trimming were inferred from the DNA. The sample consists of 400,000 to 500,000 clones, roughly 88% of them appearing once. Germline assignment: CDR1 SGHVS and CDR2 FQNEAQ. Trimming removed 1 base from V and 7 bases from J, with 11 bases in between. The CDR3 runs to 14 residues. Cohorts were assigned according to the clinical history that participants reported. Up to 2 weeks before entering the study, exposed participants had met a COVID-19 case.

The sequence derives from a woman between 18 and 29 years old who had been exposed to COVID-19. The genes are TRBV7-8 and TRBJ1-5; D uncertain. Sequencing input: PBMCs or T cells enriched from blood (not recorded which). DNA of the CDR3: TGTGCCAGCAGCTTAGAGATCCCAGGACAGCCCCAGCATTTT. Its translation: CASSLEIPGQPQHF.